This T cell receptor beta chain was captured in a study of cytomegalovirus exposure and HLA in healthy donors. With respect to this clone: Its antigen is still unknown.

Amplification used 60 Vbeta primers and 13 Jbeta primers. Some clones are missing from TCRdb's copy, which holds only in-frame ones; the method was immunoSEQ multiplex PCR. The sample lists about 190,000 clones; 82% were seen once. Germline V gene data show CDR1 as SGHTA and CDR2 as FQGNSA. The V segment lost 0 bases and the J segment 3 bases; nucleotides outside the gene matches: 1. The CDR3 runs 15 residues. Study conclusions and caveats: Reportedly, a later analysis found an Asian-associated ancestry cluster had fewer N-insertions than the roughly 700-donor mean.

Sequenced material: PBMCs. This TCR was sampled from a young woman in good health and CMV-seronegative. The chain joins TRBV7-2 to TRBJ2-5; 10 bases are shared with TRBD2. Here the CDR3 reads CASSLALAGEETQYF. CDR3 sequence (DNA): TGTGCCAGCAGCTTAGCCCTAGCGGGAGAAGAGACCCAGTACTTC.